Following are 5 T cell receptor beta chains from one sample sequenced in a study of spatial heterogeneity in lung cancer. Regarding time point: sample taken at primary tumor resection. Researchers sequenced whole RNA taken from tumor, nontumor lung or frozen PBMC without sorting. One entry per CDR3 protein results from TCRdb running MiXCR on the 5' RACE reads. The table lists roughly 40,000 distinct CDR3 sequences, approximately 6.8% of them singletons. The material was PBMCs, obtained at surgery. The source is a female donor with early-stage non-small cell lung cancer.

Note on this clonotype: Compared with germline, one end of the junction differs, possibly owing to a read error. V usage is TRBV2 and J usage is TRBJ2-1; TRBD2 agrees at 13 bases. This CDR3 has 15 residues. Germline CDR1 reads SNHLY; CDR2 reads FYNNEI. Here the CDR3 DNA reads TGTGCCGGCAGGGAACGACTAGCGGGGGGCCATGAGCAGTTCTTC. Protein sequence: CAGRERLAGGHEQFF. The whole variable domain, remainder taken from reference TRBV2 and TRBJ2-1, is EPEVTQTPSHQVTQMGQEVILRCVPISNHLYFYWYRQILGQKVEFLVSFYNNEISEKSEIFDDQFSVERPDGSNFTLKIRSTKLEDSAMYFCAGRERLAGGHEQFFGPGTRLTVL.

The sample holds a few counts of this clonotype. The CDR3 nucleotides are TGCAGTGCGGACCGGGCCCCGGGGGGCTACACCTTC. It codes for CSADRAPGGYTF. V usage is TRBV20-1 and J usage is TRBJ1-2; D not resolved. The CDR3 sequence is 12 residues long. V was pared by 6 bases and J by 8 bases, with 16 bases between. The germline CDR1 and CDR2 sequences are DFQATT and SNEGSKA (reference sequence).

The CDR3 here is CSASGTGHSPLHF. In DNA form, the CDR3 reads TGCAGTGCTTCCGGGACGGGACATTCACCCCTCCACTTT. The rearrangement joins TRBV20-1 to TRBJ1-6, with D possibly matching TRBD1 (5 bases). The CDR3 covers 13 residues. V shed 5 bases and J shed 8 bases, with 13 bases lying between them. Per germline, CDR1 DFQATT and CDR2 SNEGSKA (reference sequence).

At least ten counts were recorded for this clonotype. This sequence joins TRBV4-1 and TRBJ2-3; TRBD2 agrees at 11 bases. The CDR3 sequence is 16 residues long. J was trimmed by 2 bases and V by 1 base; bases with no gene match: 2. Germline V gene lookup returns CDR1 MGHRA and CDR2 YSYEKL. The DNA for the CDR3 is TGCGCCAGCAGCCAAGGACTAGCGGGAAACACAGATACGCAGTATTTT. It is translated as CASSQGLAGNTDTQYF.

This clonotype was counted a few times. V gene TRBV5-1 combines with J gene TRBJ2-7, with D possibly matching TRBD1 (6 bases). The CDR3 consists of 14 residues. Trimming pared 2 bases from V and 2 bases from J, leaving 11 bases between. Germline V gene lookup returns CDR1 SGHRS and CDR2 YFSETQ. CDR3 DNA sequence: TGCGCCAGCAGCTTACAGGGACAAACCTACGAGCAGTACTTC. Its protein product is CASSLQGQTYEQYF.